This TCR beta chain originates from a study of identical twins. TCRdb analysed the 5' RACE reads with MiXCR anew, one entry per CDR3 protein. The sample lists 700,000 to 950,000 distinct CDR3 sequences, around 12% occurring once. Ten or more counts support this clonotype. Germline CDR1 is MNHEY and CDR2 is SMNVEV (reference sequence). The CDR3 spans 16 residues. V was shortened by 5 bases and J by 0 bases, with 15 bases between the two germline ends. This sample also appeared in a second study, on yellow fever vaccine responses in identical twins.

What was sequenced was PBMCs. V gene TRBV27 combines with J gene TRBJ2-3, with D perhaps matching TRBD1 (5 bases). The clonotype comes from a woman aged 18-35 years in good health. In DNA, the CDR3 is TGTGCCAGCAGTGTCCGACAGACAGTAAGCACAGATACGCAGTATTTT. This encodes CASSVRQTVSTDTQYF.